This TCR beta chain was documented in a study of blood T cell repertoires in COVID-19. The length of the CDR3 is 17 residues. V shed 4 bases, J shed 2 bases, and the junction held 10 bases outside the gene matches. Looked up from germline, CDR1 is SNHLY and CDR2 is FYNNEI. This table comes from immunoSEQ multiplex PCR, and its TCRdb copy is limited to in-frame clones, with some not included. The table includes tens of thousands of clones, 88% detected once. Sequencing input: peripheral blood. The origin of this receptor is a man between 65 and 85 years old with acute or convalescent COVID-19. The chain uses TRBV2 and TRBJ2-3; 9 nucleotides agree with TRBD1. The CDR3 loop reads CASSGGIGTGLTDTQYF. The CDR3 DNA reads TGTGCCAGCAGTGGAGGGATCGGGACAGGGCTCACAGATACGCAGTATTTT.